These T cell receptor beta chains were read from a single sample in a study of post-analysis software for immune sequencing data. In TCRdb, the PCR reads were re-called with MiXCR into one record per CDR3 protein. The profile covers some 690,000 distinct CDR3 sequences, with roughly 29% appearing a single time and around 0.56% taken by the ten largest. The sequencing sample was made of blood. Source of these receptors: a girl aged 5-17 years with multiple sclerosis. Both conserved end residues are part of each CDR3. A D gene is named only where the DNA matches it firmly. The size of a clone is reported for some rows only, either as once, few or many, or as a class for expanded clones.

size	J	V	D	DNA	CDR3
few	TRBJ2-5	TRBV29-1	NA	TGCAGCGTTGAACTTGGGAGTGGGGAGACCCAGTACTTC	CSVELGSGETQYF
few	TRBJ2-5	TRBV7-7	TRBD1	TGTGCTGTGCCGGGACAGGGGCAGGAGACCCAGTACTTC	CAVPGQGQETQYF
NA	TRBJ2-3	TRBV20-1	NA	TGCAGTGCTAGAGATACACGGACACTCAGCACAGATACGCAGTATTTT	CSARDTRTLSTDTQYF
few	TRBJ2-4	TRBV28	TRBD2	TGTGCCAGCAGTTTATTCGAGGGACTAGCGGTCGGCATTCAGTACTTC	CASSLFEGLAVGIQYF
few	TRBJ2-5	TRBV29-1	TRBD2	TGCAGCGTTTCGAAGCGGGGGGGCGGGGAGACCCAGTACTTC	CSVSKRGGGETQYF
few	TRBJ2-7	TRBV20-1	NA	TGCAGTGCTAGAGATGGCCGTTCCTACGAGCAGTACTTC	CSARDGRSYEQYF
NA	TRBJ2-1	TRBV5-1	NA	TGCGCCAGCGGTATCGGCTCCTACAATGAGCAGTTCTTC	CASGIGSYNEQFF
NA	TRBJ2-5	TRBV6-5	TRBD2	TGTGCCAGCAGTTACGGGACTAGCGGGAGGGCGGTGCAGTACTTC	CASSYGTSGRAVQYF
NA	TRBJ2-2	TRBV20-1	TRBD2	TGTAGTGCTAGAGGACTAGCTGATAACACCGGGGAGCTGTTTTTT	CSARGLADNTGELFF
few	TRBJ1-4	TRBV6-5	NA	TGTGCCAGCAGTTACTCAGGGGAGGATGAAAAACTGTTTTTT	CASSYSGEDEKLFF
NA	TRBJ1-6	TRBV12-3/TRBV12-4	TRBD1	TGTGCCAGCAGTTTGGACAGGGGGCTTTCACCCCTCCACTTT	CASSLDRGLSPLHF
few	TRBJ2-1	TRBV27	NA	TGTGCCAGCAGTCCCCCCGGGACTCAGCAGTTCTTC	CASSPPGTQQFF
NA	TRBJ1-1	TRBV12-3/TRBV12-4	NA	TGTGCCAGCAGTGGGGGGCGGCTGAAAGCTTTCTTT	CASSGGRLKAFF
many	TRBJ2-1	TRBV10-3	TRBD2	TGTGCCATCAGTGATCGTCCTAGCGGGAATAATGAGCAGTTCTTC	CAISDRPSGNNEQFF
NA	TRBJ2-5	TRBV6-5	NA	TGTGCCAGCAGTTACCGCGATGCCCGGCAGGATAAAAAAGAGACCCAGTACTTC	CASSYRDARQDKKETQYF
few	TRBJ2-2	TRBV10-3	TRBD2	TGTGCCATCAGTGTTCAGGGCGGGAGTGTCGGGGAGCTGTTTTTT	CAISVQGGSVGELFF
NA	TRBJ2-1	TRBV15	TRBD2	TGTGCCACCAGCCGTCTAGCGGGAGGGGGTGAGCAGTTCTTC	CATSRLAGGGEQFF
NA	TRBJ2-1	TRBV20-1	TRBD2	TGCAGTGCTAGGTCCCCTAGCGGGGACTACAATGAGCAGTTCTTC	CSARSPSGDYNEQFF
few	TRBJ2-1	TRBV24-1	NA	TGTGCCACCAGTGATTTTAATCGAGGATTTTACAATGAGCAGTTCTTC	CATSDFNRGFYNEQFF
NA	TRBJ2-7	TRBV20-1	NA	TGCAGTGCTTGGCTAGCCGGGGCCAACGAGCAGTACTTC	CSAWLAGANEQYF
NA	TRBJ1-1	TRBV5-1	NA	TGCGCCAGCAGCCGCCCCTTTGAGAACACTGAAGCTTTCTTT	CASSRPFENTEAFF
few	TRBJ2-5	TRBV5-1	TRBD2	TGCGCCAGCAGCTTTAAAACTAGCGGGGTCGTTGAGCAGTACTTC	CASSFKTSGVVEQYF
few	TRBJ1-2	TRBV29-1	TRBD1	TGCAGCGTTGTACGGACAGGGGGCCGGCGTGGCTACACCTTC	CSVVRTGGRRGYTF
few	TRBJ1-5	TRBV5-1	TRBD1	TGCGCCAGCAGCCCGGGGACAGGGAGTAACAATCAGCCCCAGCATTTT	CASSPGTGSNNQPQHF
NA	TRBJ2-5	TRBV28	NA	TGTGCCAGCAGTTTATATATCCAGCCAGAGACCCAGTACTTC	CASSLYIQPETQYF
NA	TRBJ2-5	TRBV20-1	TRBD2	TGCAGTGCTAGCGTGGCTAGCGGAAACCAAGAGACCCAGTACTTC	CSASVASGNQETQYF
NA	TRBJ2-7	TRBV5-1	NA	TGCGCCAGCAGCTTGTCCCGGGGAACAACCTACGAGCAGTACTTC	CASSLSRGTTYEQYF
few	TRBJ2-3	TRBV10-3	TRBD2	TGTGCCATCAGTCTGTCGACTAGCGGGAGGGCCGATACGCAGTATTTT	CAISLSTSGRADTQYF
NA	TRBJ2-4	TRBV18	NA	TGTGCCAGCTCACCACCGGTCTACCCGGACAAAAACATTCAGTACTTC	CASSPPVYPDKNIQYF
NA	TRBJ2-1	TRBV5-6	TRBD2	TGTGCCAGCAGCCACCACAACATAGCGGGAGGCTCCTACAATGAGCAGTTCTTC	CASSHHNIAGGSYNEQFF
NA	TRBJ1-2	TRBV28	TRBD1	TGTGCCATAGACAGGGGGCCAGCCTATGGCTACACCTTC	CAIDRGPAYGYTF